This T cell receptor beta chain was recorded in a study of T cell repertoires in cytomegalovirus infection. Study as a whole: Public TCR beta signatures indicated both CMV infection and matching HLA type.

In TCRdb, the reads were re-called with MiXCR into one record per CDR3 protein. The table shows a few hundred thousand distinct CDR3 sequences, with over 15% occurring only once. This CDR3 comprises 13 residues. Germline lookup yields CDR1 SGHDT and CDR2 YYEEEE. V lost 4 bases, J lost 9 bases, and 14 bases lay in between. The receptor's source is a human donor in good health (CMV status not recorded). Some clones in this sample may be carry-over from other donors' samples. The chain uses TRBV5-6 and TRBJ2-1, with D tentatively TRBD1 (6 bases). Sequencing was done on a sample of CD8+ T cells from PBMCs. This CDR3 is CASSMDSFAEQFF. The CDR3 DNA is TGTGCCAGCAGCATGGACAGTTTTGCTGAGCAGTTCTTC.